Each of the 11 T cell receptor beta chains below was sequenced from the same sample in a study of T-cell memory formation after mild COVID-19. MiXCR, run by TCRdb on the 5' RACE reads, gives a single entry per CDR3 protein. Among some 490,000 distinct CDR3 sequences, around a sixth were seen once, and the ten largest hold 10% to 15%. The sequenced material came from PBMCs or a T cell subset sorted from them (not recorded which). The source is an adult woman who had mild COVID-19 (a few samples of this study predate the infection). Cell type and time point are not known.

This clonotype was observed a few times. The chain employs TRBV12-3 or TRBV12-4 and TRBJ1-1; D may be TRBD1 (5 bases). V dropped 10 bases and J dropped 1 base, with 13 bases sitting between them. The CDR3 length is 13 residues. The CDR3 protein is CATKIGANTEAFF. CDR3 in DNA: TGTGCCACCAAAATCGGGGCGAACACTGAAGCTTTCTTT.

This clonotype was counted between two and nine times. The chain joins TRBV29-1 to TRBJ2-7, with D perhaps assigned TRBD1 or TRBD2 (6 bases each). There are 13 residues in the CDR3. The V end was cut by 6 bases, the J end by 0 bases, with 12 bases between. In germline, CDR1 is SQVTM, CDR2 ANQGSEA. DNA of the CDR3: TGCAGCGTACAGGCGGGACACTCCTACGAGCAGTACTTC. The encoded protein is CSVQAGHSYEQYF.

This clonotype was picked up a small number of times. The CDR3 is CASSQDQRGVEPYF. Here the CDR3 DNA reads TGCGCCAGCAGCCAAGATCAGAGGGGAGTCGAGCCGTATTTT. The chain links TRBV4-3 to TRBJ2-3; D possibly matches TRBD1 or TRBD2 (5 bases each). V was clipped by 0 bases and J by 14 bases, with 18 bases between them. Germline lookup yields CDR1 LGHNA and CDR2 YSLEER. There are 14 residues in the CDR3.

This clonotype was recorded many times. This sequence joins TRBV20-1 and TRBJ2-3, with TRBD2 matching 7 bases. Germline trimming cut 6 bases from V and 2 bases from J; bases unmatched to any gene: 5. Germline-derived CDR1 and CDR2 are DFQATT and SNEGSKA (reference sequence). This CDR3 is built from 13 residues. This chain's CDR3 is CSASTSNTDTQYF. The CDR3 coding sequence is TGCAGTGCGTCGACTAGCAACACAGATACGCAGTATTTT.

The chain couples TRBV2 to TRBJ2-1, with 14 bases that match TRBD2. V lost 6 bases, J lost 8 bases, and 3 bases stayed unmatched. The CDR3 has 14 residues. Looked up from germline, CDR1 is SNHLY and CDR2 is FYNNEI. Here the CDR3 reads CASRGLAGVDEQFF. The CDR3 DNA sequence: TGTGCCAGCAGGGGACTAGCGGGGGTAGATGAGCAGTTCTTC. Using reference TRBV2 and TRBJ2-1 for the parts outside the CDR3, the full variable domain is EPEVTQTPSHQVTQMGQEVILRCVPISNHLYFYWYRQILGQKVEFLVSFYNNEISEKSEIFDDQFSVERPDGSNFTLKIRSTKLEDSAMYFCASRGLAGVDEQFFGPGTRLTVL.

The chain recombines TRBV18 with TRBJ2-7, with D perhaps TRBD1 (5 bases). There are 15 residues in the CDR3. V lost 3 bases and J 5 bases, leaving 17 bases between the germline ends. Germline lookup yields CDR1 KGHSH and CDR2 LQKENI. The CDR3: CASSPTAGYGHEQYF. CDR3 coding DNA: TGTGCCAGCTCACCTACGGCAGGGTATGGTCACGAGCAGTACTTC.

The CDR3 DNA follows: TGTGCCAGCAGTTCGGCGGGAACCGCTGCCGGGGAGCTGTTTTTT. Amino acid sequence: CASSSAGTAAGELFF. The rearrangement uses TRBV12-3 or TRBV12-4 and TRBJ2-2, with D tentatively TRBD2 (6 bases). V lost 4 bases and J 6 bases, leaving 15 bases between the germline ends. The CDR3 is 15 residues long.

The genes are TRBV7-2 and TRBJ2-3; D remains ambiguous. Germline V CDR1 and CDR2: SGHTA, FQGNSA. Trimming shortened V by 5 bases and J by 6 bases, and 15 bases separated the two germline ends. CDR3 size: 14 residues. This CDR3 is CASSLTGTADTQYF. CDR3 in DNA: TGTGCCAGCAGCCTGACGGGCACGGCGGATACGCAGTATTTT.

This chain uses TRBV27 with TRBJ2-7, with D perhaps matching TRBD1 or TRBD2 (5 bases each). Germline V CDR1 and CDR2: MNHEY, SMNVEV (reference sequence). Deletions cut 4 bases from V and 6 bases from J, with 13 bases between. This CDR3 is 13 amino acids long. Here the CDR3 DNA reads TGTGCCAGCAGTTCACCCGCAGGGAGCGAGCAGTACTTC. This codes for CASSSPAGSEQYF.

This clonotype was found many times. The J gene is TRBJ2-3, the V gene TRBV4-2; the D gene is possibly TRBD1 (5 bases). The V end was cut by 1 base, the J end by 8 bases, with 10 bases between. The CDR3 has 13 residues. The germline gives CDR1 LGHNA, CDR2 YNFKEQ. The CDR3 protein is CASSQGGQVTQYF. Written as DNA, the CDR3 is TGTGCCAGCAGCCAAGGGGGCCAGGTTACGCAGTATTTT.

This clonotype came up a few times. The J gene is TRBJ1-1, the V gene TRBV5-8; D is perhaps TRBD1 (5 bases). Germline assignment: CDR1 SGHTS and CDR2 YDEGEE. The V gene lost 5 bases and the J gene lost 7 bases, with 18 bases spanning the gap. This CDR3 contains 14 residues. The CDR3 reads CASRDPQQANEAFF. CDR3 DNA: TGTGCCAGCAGGGACCCGCAACAGGCTAATGAAGCTTTCTTT.